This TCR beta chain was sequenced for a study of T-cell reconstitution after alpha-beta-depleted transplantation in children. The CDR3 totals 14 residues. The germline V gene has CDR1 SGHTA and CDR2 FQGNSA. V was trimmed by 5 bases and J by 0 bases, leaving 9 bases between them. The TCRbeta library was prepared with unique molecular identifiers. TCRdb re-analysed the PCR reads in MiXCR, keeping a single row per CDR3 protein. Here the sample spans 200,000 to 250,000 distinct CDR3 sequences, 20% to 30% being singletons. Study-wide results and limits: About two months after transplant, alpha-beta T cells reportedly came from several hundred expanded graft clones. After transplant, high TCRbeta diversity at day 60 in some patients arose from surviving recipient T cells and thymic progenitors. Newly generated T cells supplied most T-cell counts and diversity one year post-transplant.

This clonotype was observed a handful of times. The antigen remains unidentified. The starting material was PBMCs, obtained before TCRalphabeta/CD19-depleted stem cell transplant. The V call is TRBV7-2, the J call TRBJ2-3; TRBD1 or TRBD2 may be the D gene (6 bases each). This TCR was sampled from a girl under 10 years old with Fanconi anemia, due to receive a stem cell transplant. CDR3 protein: CASSGGPSTDTQYF. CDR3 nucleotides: TGTGCCAGCAGCGGGGGGCCGAGCACAGATACGCAGTATTTT.